This T cell receptor beta chain is from a study of blood T cell repertoires in COVID-19. Study information: PBMCs, B-cell-depleted T cells, or T cells were the source of the cDNA or gDNA that made up the material.

A single count supports this clone. Germline CDR1 reads SNHLY; CDR2 reads FYNNEI. The CDR3 is made up of 14 amino acids. Unmatched junction bases numbered 6, after V lost 8 bases and J lost 5 bases. Measured with immunoSEQ multiplex PCR; TCRdb has only the in-frame clones, and not every one. The sample lists roughly 290,000 clones; approximately 86% were seen once. The source of this sequence is a woman in her thirties who had recovered from COVID-19. Specimen: peripheral blood. The chain is built from TRBV2 and TRBJ2-1; 10 nucleotides align to TRBD2. The CDR3 here is CASGGLAWNNEQFF. The CDR3 DNA is TGTGCCAGCGGGGGACTAGCGTGGAACAATGAGCAGTTCTTC.